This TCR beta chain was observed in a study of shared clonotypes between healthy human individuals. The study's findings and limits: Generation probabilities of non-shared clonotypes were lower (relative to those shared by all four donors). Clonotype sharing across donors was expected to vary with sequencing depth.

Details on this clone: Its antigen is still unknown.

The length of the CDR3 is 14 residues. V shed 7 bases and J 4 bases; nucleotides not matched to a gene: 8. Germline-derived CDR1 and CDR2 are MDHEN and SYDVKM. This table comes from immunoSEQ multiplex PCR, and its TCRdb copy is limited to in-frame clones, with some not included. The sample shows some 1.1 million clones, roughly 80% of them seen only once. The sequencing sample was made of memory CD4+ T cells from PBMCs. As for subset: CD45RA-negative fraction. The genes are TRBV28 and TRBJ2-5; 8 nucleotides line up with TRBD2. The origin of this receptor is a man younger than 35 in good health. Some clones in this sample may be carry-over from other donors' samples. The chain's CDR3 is CASTRGGAAETQYF. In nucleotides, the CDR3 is TGTGCCAGCACCCGGGGGGGGGCGGCAGAGACCCAGTACTTC.